This TCR beta chain was captured in a study of blood T cell repertoires in COVID-19. The V end lost 5 bases, the J end lost 4 bases, and 14 bases lay between the germline ends. The CDR3 spans 14 residues. Germline CDR1 is SGHTA and CDR2 is FQGNSA. TCRdb keeps only in-frame clones here, not all; method: immunoSEQ multiplex PCR. This table holds around 160,000 clones, approximately 80% found once. The sequenced material came from peripheral blood. V and J are TRBV7-2 and TRBJ1-1; no firm D call. This receptor was obtained from a human donor in a cohort sampled during active COVID-19. The CDR3 DNA reads TGTGCCAGCAGCCTAGGCATCGGTGGCACTGAAGCTTTCTTT. This codes for CASSLGIGGTEAFF.